This TCR beta chain came from a study of blood T cell repertoires in COVID-19. About the study: PBMCs, B-cell-depleted T cells, or T cells were the source of the cDNA or gDNA that made up the material.

TCRdb's table, derived via immunoSEQ multiplex PCR, lists solely in-frame clones and lacks some. Seen here are about 47,000 clones, about 89% observed once, and the top ten hold 6.4%. The material sequenced was peripheral blood. The origin of this receptor is an older man with active COVID-19.

The CDR3 sequence is CASSQHQERMNTEAFF. The CDR3 region has the DNA TGTGCCAGCAGCCAACATCAGGAACGGATGAACACTGAAGCTTTCTTT. The V call is TRBV3-1 (or the pseudogene TRBV3-2), the J call TRBJ1-1; D unresolved. Germline assignment: CDR1 LGHDT and CDR2 YNNKEL (reference sequence). V lost 2 bases and J 0 bases, leaving 13 bases between the germline ends. This CDR3 region has 16 residues.